A single sample is the source of the 11 T cell receptor beta chains below, sequenced in a study of CD8 T cells in Susac syndrome. Reverse transcription of roughly 0.45 to 1 ug RNA was performed with random hexamers. TCRdb fed the immunoSEQ multiplex PCR reads into MiXCR, producing one record per CDR3 protein. This sample yields around 170,000 distinct CDR3 sequences, of which approximately 95% are seen a single time; roughly 0.16% belongs to the top ten. The sequenced sample was CD8+ T cells from PBMCs. The origin of the receptors is a human donor with multiple sclerosis.

This CDR3 is CATSDSTGTPSTDTQYF. CDR3 DNA: TGTGCCACCAGTGATTCGACCGGGACACCGAGCACAGATACGCAGTATTTT. This chain joins TRBV24-1 and TRBJ2-3, with D perhaps TRBD1 (6 bases). The ends were cut back, 2 bases at V and 0 bases at J, with 14 bases in the middle. Germline V gene sequence: CDR1 KGHDR, CDR2 SFDVKD. The CDR3 runs 17 residues.

The chain recombines TRBV12-3 or TRBV12-4 with TRBJ2-1; 9 bases agree with TRBD2. The junction had 9 bases not matched to a gene; V was cut back by 2 bases and J by 1 base. The CDR3 runs 18 residues. CDR3 residues: CASSLQASGVPSYNEQFF. The DNA for the CDR3 is TGTGCCAGCAGTTTACAGGCTAGCGGGGTTCCGTCCTACAATGAGCAGTTCTTC.

V is TRBV30 and J is TRBJ1-2, with D uncertain. V was shortened by 5 bases and J by 4 bases, with 11 bases between the two germline ends. Germline V gives CDR1 GTSNPN, CDR2 SVGIG (reference sequence). The CDR3 totals 12 residues. The CDR3 spells CAWAQAAYGYTF. In DNA form, the CDR3 reads TGTGCCTGGGCCCAGGCAGCCTATGGCTACACCTTC. The full variable domain, its missing parts supplied by reference TRBV30 and TRBJ1-2, is SQTIHQWPATLVQPVGSPLSLECTVEGTSNPNLYWYRQAAGRGLQLLFYSVGIGQISSEVPQNLSASRPQDRQFILSSKKLLLSDSGFYLCAWAQAAYGYTFGSGTRLTVV.

This clonotype has a single count. The J gene is TRBJ1-1, the V gene TRBV5-1, with D unresolved. Germline loops: CDR1 SGHRS, CDR2 YFSETQ. This CDR3 has 13 amino acids. V was trimmed by 2 bases and J by 1 base, leaving 6 bases between them. In DNA form, the CDR3 reads TGCGCCAGCAGCTTTTACGGGAACACTGAAGCTTTCTTT. Its translation: CASSFYGNTEAFF.

J is TRBJ2-4 and V is TRBV9; D might be TRBD2 (7 bases). This CDR3 contains 16 residues. Germline CDR1 and CDR2: SGDLS and YYNGEE. V shed 4 bases and J shed 4 bases, with 18 bases lying between them. CDR3 in DNA: TGTGCCAGCAGCCCGGGGGGCTCGGGGGTAAAAAACATTCAGTACTTC. Its protein is CASSPGGSGVKNIQYF.

The rearrangement links TRBV28 to TRBJ2-1; D ambiguous. Trimming took 2 bases from V and 5 from J, leaving 7 bases between them. Germline V CDR1 and CDR2: MDHEN, SYDVKM. The CDR3 is made up of 13 amino acids. The CDR3 DNA sequence: TGTGCCAGCAGTTTACAGAGGCACAATGAGCAGTTCTTC. It yields the protein CASSLQRHNEQFF.

The chain uses TRBV7-3 and TRBJ2-5, with D perhaps matching TRBD1 or TRBD2 (5 bases each). Between the trimmed V and J ends, which lost 5 bases and 4 bases, there was a span of 17 bases. Germline-derived CDR1 and CDR2 are SGHTA and FQGTGA. CDR3 length: 15 residues. The CDR3 DNA follows: TGTGCCAGCAGCGGAAGGTCCGGGGCAGGAGAGACCCAGTACTTC. Translating it yields CASSGRSGAGETQYF.

V and J are TRBV5-1 and TRBJ2-1; D unresolved. CDR1 is SGHRS, CDR2 YFSETQ, per germline. This CDR3 is built from 16 residues. The germline V and J ends were trimmed by 0 bases and 0 bases, with 10 bases remaining between them. The CDR3 DNA sequence: TGCGCCAGCAGCTTGGTTGACGTATACTCCTACAATGAGCAGTTCTTC. Protein sequence: CASSLVDVYSYNEQFF.

This chain links TRBV12-5 with TRBJ2-2, with 9 bases identical to TRBD2. Germline lookup yields CDR1 LGHNT and CDR2 FRNRAP. The CDR3 runs to 15 residues. Trimming took 3 bases from V and 7 from J; bases not matched to a gene: 6. CDR3 residues: CASGFPAGGDGELFF. CDR3 coding DNA: TGTGCTAGTGGTTTTCCGGCGGGAGGGGACGGGGAGCTGTTTTTT.

This clonotype was picked up a small number of times. The chain has TRBV7-9 and TRBJ2-3, with D unresolved. The CDR3 runs to 12 residues. Germline CDR1 and CDR2: SEHNR and FQNEAQ (reference sequence). V lost 0 bases and J lost 2, with 0 bases in between. CDR3 residues: CASSLATDTQYF. DNA of the CDR3: TGTGCCAGCAGCTTAGCCACAGATACGCAGTATTTT.

V is TRBV15 and J is TRBJ2-5; D tentatively reads TRBD1 or TRBD2 (5 bases each). The germline gives CDR1 LNHNV, CDR2 YYDKDF (reference sequence). This CDR3 has 16 residues. With 4 bases removed from V and 5 bases from J, the gap between germline ends came to 20 bases. CDR3: CATSKTGTRALETQYF. CDR3 DNA sequence: TGTGCCACCAGCAAAACCGGGACGCGTGCTTTGGAGACCCAGTACTTC.